Sequencing of this T cell receptor (beta chain) was carried out in a study of control samples from healthy donors and cancer patients. TCRdb's copy holds only in-frame clones and misses some; the assay was immunoSEQ multiplex PCR. The profile shows roughly 120,000 clones, roughly 91% of them singletons. The CDR3 has 15 residues. Trimming cost V 6 bases and J 0 bases, with 11 bases left between them. Germline-derived CDR1 and CDR2 are PRHDT and FYEKMQ (reference sequence). The sample taken for sequencing was PBMCs. The receptor comes from a man over 45 with head and neck cancer. The chain is built from TRBV13 and TRBJ2-2, with no clear D. CDR3 nucleotides: TGTGCCAGCAGGAGGTTGGCGTCGAACACCGGGGAGCTGTTTTTT. Its translation: CASRRLASNTGELFF.